The 22 T cell receptor beta chains listed next were all sequenced from one sample in a study of T cell responses to AZD1222 COVID-19 vaccine. TCRdb's table, derived via immunoSEQ multiplex PCR, lists solely in-frame clones and lacks some. The sample has 90,000 to 110,000 clones, approximately 87% seen once. Here the sequenced sample was peripheral blood, taken on day 0 of AZD1222 vaccination. These receptors all stem from an adult in good health.

This chain uses TRBV2 with TRBJ2-2, with unresolved D. This CDR3 has 14 amino acids. CDR1 is SNHLY, CDR2 FYNNEI, per germline. Trimming removed 2 bases from V and 4 bases from J, with 8 bases in between. This chain's CDR3 is CASSELKGTGELFF. The CDR3 DNA reads as TGTGCCAGCAGTGAACTTAAAGGCACCGGGGAGCTGTTTTTT. Complete variable domain (other parts from reference TRBV2 and TRBJ2-2): EPEVTQTPSHQVTQMGQEVILRCVPISNHLYFYWYRQILGQKVEFLVSFYNNEISEKSEIFDDQFSVERPDGSNFTLKIRSTKLEDSAMYFCASSELKGTGELFFGEGSRLTVL.

The CDR3 DNA sequence: TGTGCCAGCAGCTTCATGGGTTCGTGGGCTTTCTTT. Its protein product is CASSFMGSWAFF. The chain joins TRBV7-2 to TRBJ1-1; D remains ambiguous. Germline CDR1 SGHTA, CDR2 FQGNSA. CDR3 length: 12 amino acids. The V and J ends lost 3 bases and 11 bases respectively, with 13 bases between them.

This clone was observed a few times. This chain uses TRBV7-2 with TRBJ1-2; the D is unclear. CDR1 is SGHTA, CDR2 FQGNSA, per germline. The CDR3 consists of 13 residues. Deletions cut 1 base from V and 7 bases from J, with 10 bases between. The CDR3 region has the DNA TGTGCCAGCAGCTTAGGAGGTGCGGGTGGCTACACCTTC. Its translation: CASSLGGAGGYTF.

This clone was counted a single time. The gene calls are TRBV5-6 and TRBJ1-2; no definite D call. V lost 1 base and J lost 7, with 11 bases in between. The germline V gene has CDR1 SGHDT and CDR2 YYEEEE. CDR3 size: 13 residues. CDR3 region: CASSLRAEGGYTF. The CDR3 DNA reads TGTGCCAGCAGCTTGAGGGCAGAGGGTGGCTACACCTTC.

The chain employs TRBV27 and TRBJ1-2; a weak D match, TRBD1 (6 bases). V lost 4 bases and J lost 6, with 18 bases in between. The germline V gene has CDR1 MNHEY and CDR2 SMNVEV (reference sequence). The CDR3 totals 15 residues. CDR3 amino acids: CASSSAAAGEDGYTF. In DNA form, the CDR3 reads TGTGCCAGCAGTTCTGCGGCGGCAGGGGAGGATGGCTACACCTTC.

The chain joins TRBV7-9 to TRBJ2-7; D is undetermined. Trimming cost V 5 bases and J 3 bases, with 8 bases left between them. Germline CDR1 SEHNR, CDR2 FQNEAQ (reference sequence). The CDR3 is made up of 12 amino acids. The CDR3 spells CASSPENYEQYF. The CDR3 DNA follows: TGTGCCAGCAGCCCCGAAAACTACGAGCAGTACTTC. Based on the CDR3 plus reference TRBV7-9 and TRBJ2-7, the full variable domain is DTGVSQNPRHKITKRGQNVTFRCDPISEHNRLYWYRQTLGQGPEFLTYFQNEAQLEKSRLLSDRFSAERPKGSFSTLEIQRTEQGDSAMYLCASSPENYEQYFGPGTRLTVT.

The chain couples TRBV11-2 to TRBJ1-2; possibly TRBD1 for D (5 bases). The CDR3 covers 11 residues. V was cut by 4 bases and J by 8 bases, with 8 bases left in between. Germline V gene lookup returns CDR1 SGHAT and CDR2 FQNNGV. The CDR3 DNA reads TGTGCCAGCAGCTCAGGGTGGGGCTACACCTTC. Its translation is CASSSGWGYTF.

This chain links TRBV21-1 with TRBJ2-2. TRBV21-1 is reported as a pseudogene. The CDR3 consists of 18 residues. CDR3 DNA sequence: TGTGCCAGCATCAAACACCCCTGTAGTTATAGGGCCGCCGGGGAGCTGTTTTTT. Amino acid sequence: CASIKHPCSYRAAGELFF.

This chain joins TRBV9 and TRBJ1-1; TRBD1 is a possible D gene (5 bases). The CDR3 has 15 amino acids. Germline V lookup: CDR1 SGDLS, CDR2 YYNGEE. The V gene lost 6 bases and the J gene lost 2 bases, with 17 bases spanning the gap. CDR3 nucleotides: TGTGCCAGCACCAGGAATACCGACAGTAACACTGAAGCTTTCTTT. Its protein is CASTRNTDSNTEAFF.

The chain couples TRBV28 to TRBJ2-7, with D perhaps matching TRBD2 (5 bases). CDR1 is MDHEN, CDR2 SYDVKM, per germline. Deletions cut 6 bases from V and 1 base from J, with 13 bases between. There are 14 residues in the CDR3. CDR3 region: CASSPPGSSYEQYF. CDR3 bases: TGTGCCAGCAGCCCGCCGGGGTCGTCCTACGAGCAGTACTTC.

This chain links TRBV2 with TRBJ1-3; 8 nucleotides align to TRBD1. The CDR3 totals 15 residues. With V trimmed by 6 bases and J by 3 bases, 7 bases remained unmatched. The germline gives CDR1 SNHLY, CDR2 FYNNEI. CDR3 coding DNA: TGTGCCAGCAGCCCGGACAGGGAGAATGGAAACACCATATATTTT. Protein: CASSPDRENGNTIYF.

This chain joins TRBV9 and TRBJ1-1; no clear D. The germline V gene has CDR1 SGDLS and CDR2 YYNGEE. V was shortened by 7 bases and J by 4 bases, with 8 bases between the two germline ends. This CDR3 spans 11 amino acids. The CDR3 sequence is CASGGGTEAFF. CDR3 sequence (DNA): TGTGCCAGCGGTGGTGGCACTGAAGCTTTCTTT.

This CDR3 reads CASSTGQGGNQPQHF. In nucleotides, the CDR3 is TGTGCCAGCAGCACGGGACAGGGTGGCAATCAGCCCCAGCATTTT. The chain couples TRBV7-2 to TRBJ1-5, with 9 bases fitting TRBD1. CDR1 and CDR2 (germline): SGHTA, FQGNSA. The CDR3 length is 15 residues. With V trimmed by 5 bases and J by 2 bases, 4 bases remained unmatched.

The V and J genes are TRBV2 and TRBJ1-2; a possible D gene is TRBD1 (5 bases). V shed 5 bases and J shed 4 bases, with 11 bases lying between them. Germline lookup yields CDR1 SNHLY and CDR2 FYNNEI. This CDR3 contains 13 residues. This CDR3 reads CASSSQVIYGYTF. In DNA, the CDR3 is TGTGCCAGCAGTTCACAGGTGATCTATGGCTACACCTTC.

The genes are TRBV2 and TRBJ2-1; D gene ambiguous. Germline values: CDR1 SNHLY, CDR2 FYNNEI. Trimming shortened V by 6 bases and J by 12 bases, and 12 bases separated the two germline ends. CDR3 length: 11 amino acids. CDR3 residues: CASSGEYLQFF. The CDR3 region has the DNA TGTGCCAGCAGCGGAGAGTACCTGCAGTTCTTC.

This clone was observed a handful of times. In DNA, the CDR3 is TGTGCCAGCAGGAAGCAGGGAACTGGAAACACCATATATTTT. Translation gives CASRKQGTGNTIYF. The chain joins TRBV6-6 to TRBJ1-3, with D possibly TRBD1 on 5 matching bases. Germline CDR1 reads MNHNY; CDR2 reads SVGAGI (reference sequence). CDR3 length: 14 amino acids. Trimming pared 6 bases from V and 2 bases from J, leaving 11 bases between.

The V and J genes are TRBV2 and TRBJ1-6; TRBD1 matches 8 bases. The CDR3 is 15 residues long. CDR1 and CDR2 (germline): SNHLY, FYNNEI. J was trimmed by 7 bases and V by 4 bases; bases with no gene match: 6. The CDR3 DNA is TGTGCCAGCAGTGGACAGGGGTTTGCGAATTCACCCCTCCACTTT. Translating it yields CASSGQGFANSPLHF.

This chain connects TRBV28 to TRBJ1-2, with 7 bases aligning to TRBD1. The V and J ends lost 8 bases and 4 bases, in that order; junction bases with no gene match: 4. CDR3 length equals 12 residues. The germline V gene encodes CDR1 MDHEN and CDR2 SYDVKM. CDR3 amino acids: CASGGTVYGYTF. The CDR3 nucleotides are TGTGCCAGCGGCGGGACAGTCTATGGCTACACCTTC.

This chain uses TRBV28 with TRBJ1-4; D is perhaps TRBD1 (6 bases). Per germline, CDR1 MDHEN and CDR2 SYDVKM. The CDR3 length is 14 residues. Trimming took off 6 bases at V and 10 bases at J, with 18 bases between the two ends. CDR3 residues: CASSVYQGSTKLFF. The CDR3 DNA sequence: TGTGCCAGCAGCGTCTACCAGGGGAGTACAAAACTGTTTTTT.

The table lists this clone with a count of one. The chain uses TRBV6-2 or TRBV6-3 and TRBJ2-1, with 14 bases that match TRBD2. The V segment lost 5 bases and the J segment 8 bases; nucleotides outside the gene matches: 14. This CDR3 contains 18 residues. The germline V gene has CDR1 MNHEY and CDR2 SVGEGT. The CDR3 loop is CASSGATSGRANRDEQFF. DNA for the CDR3: TGTGCCAGCAGTGGCGCGACTAGCGGGAGGGCCAATAGGGATGAGCAGTTCTTC.

The rearrangement uses TRBV2 and TRBJ2-7, with 11 bases aligning to TRBD2. The CDR3 is 16 residues long. After removal of 3 bases from V and 3 bases from J, the junction contained 7 bases not matched to a gene. CDR1 and CDR2 (germline): SNHLY, FYNNEI. The CDR3 DNA is TGTGCCAGCAGTGACGGCTCGGGACTAGCGGTCTACGAGCAGTACTTC. Translated: CASSDGSGLAVYEQYF.

The rearrangement uses TRBV5-5 and TRBJ2-7, with 7 bases identical to TRBD1. This CDR3 has 16 amino acids. Germline CDR1 SGHKS, CDR2 YYEKEE (reference sequence). J was trimmed by 2 bases and V by 4 bases; bases with no gene match: 12. CDR3 sequence (DNA): TGTGCCAGCAGCATGAGCCGGGACAGTGAAACCTACGAGCAGTACTTC. It is translated as CASSMSRDSETYEQYF.